A single sample is the source of the 13 T cell receptor beta chains below, sequenced in a study of cytomegalovirus exposure and HLA in healthy donors. PCR employed 60 Vbeta and 13 Jbeta primers. Clones were sequenced by immunoSEQ multiplex PCR, and TCRdb holds only the in-frame ones, with some missing. There are about 160,000 clones in the sample; approximately 78% occur only once, and around 3.1% lies in the top ten. Sequenced material: PBMCs. The source of these receptors is a woman aged 40 to 50 in good health and CMV-seronegative.

The gene calls are TRBV6-1 and TRBJ1-2, with D possibly being TRBD1 (5 bases). There are 14 residues in the CDR3. Germline loops: CDR1 MNHNS, CDR2 SASEGT. V dropped 3 bases and J dropped 2 bases, with 10 bases sitting between them. The CDR3 DNA reads TGTGCCAGCAGTGAGGGGCGCCCCAACTATGGCTACACCTTC. This gives the protein CASSEGRPNYGYTF.

This clone was seen a few times. The chain has TRBV7-9 and TRBJ2-3, with D possibly being TRBD1 (6 bases). This CDR3 has 14 residues. CDR1 and CDR2 (germline): SEHNR, FQNEAQ (reference sequence). V was clipped by 5 bases and J by 4 bases, with 13 bases between them. CDR3 sequence reads: CASSPRQAADTQYF. DNA for the CDR3: TGTGCCAGCAGCCCGCGACAGGCGGCAGATACGCAGTATTTT.

This clone was recorded a few times. J is TRBJ2-3 and V is TRBV5-1; TRBD2 matches at 11 bases. V was pared by 0 bases and J by 3 bases, with 3 bases of the junction left unmatched. This CDR3 region has 16 residues. Germline CDR1 is SGHRS and CDR2 is YFSETQ. The CDR3, as DNA: TGCGCCAGCAGCTTGGCCAGACTAGCGGGGACAGATACGCAGTATTTT. It encodes CASSLARLAGTDTQYF.

Details on this clone: Other DNA sequences in the same sample also yield this CDR3. The genes are TRBV4-1 and TRBJ2-7; D perhaps matches TRBD1 (6 bases). The germline V gene has CDR1 MGHRA and CDR2 YSYEKL. Trimming removed 3 bases at V and 2 bases at J, with 17 bases between. This CDR3 is built from 16 residues. CDR3 sequence reads: CASSQGLTGPTYEQYF. The DNA of the CDR3 is TGCGCCAGCAGCCAGGGCCTAACAGGGCCCACCTACGAGCAGTACTTC.

The gene calls are TRBV18 and TRBJ1-5, with D perhaps matching TRBD1 (5 bases). Germline lookup yields CDR1 KGHSH and CDR2 LQKENI. This CDR3 has 15 amino acids. Trimming took 3 bases from V and 5 from J, leaving 14 bases between them. CDR3 sequence reads: CASSPGRDGDQPQHF. In nucleotides, the CDR3 is TGTGCCAGCTCACCTGGGCGGGACGGAGATCAGCCCCAGCATTTT.

V and J are TRBV2 and TRBJ1-2; 8 positions match TRBD1. Germline loops: CDR1 SNHLY, CDR2 FYNNEI. CDR3 length equals 14 residues. Trimming took 6 bases from V and 4 from J; bases not matched to a gene: 7. The CDR3, as DNA: TGTGCCAGCAGGGGGGACAGGTCTACCTATGGCTACACCTTC. Amino acid sequence: CASRGDRSTYGYTF.

The chain recombines TRBV5-1 with TRBJ2-3; 10 positions agree with TRBD2. This CDR3 has 17 amino acids. V shed 0 bases and J 0 bases; nucleotides not matched to a gene: 4. CDR1 is SGHRS, CDR2 YFSETQ, per germline. The CDR3 loop reads CASSLDASGGSTDTQYF. The DNA for the CDR3 is TGCGCCAGCAGCTTGGATGCTAGCGGGGGCAGCACAGATACGCAGTATTTT.

The chain uses TRBV11-2 and TRBJ1-2; 11 bases map to TRBD1. From germline, CDR1 is SGHAT and CDR2 FQNNGV. J gave up 7 bases and V 1 base, and 5 bases lay outside the gene matches. The CDR3 runs to 15 residues. Here the CDR3 reads CASSLAGTGGRGYTF. CDR3 nucleotides: TGTGCCAGCAGCTTAGCCGGGACAGGGGGTCGTGGCTACACCTTC. The full variable domain, completed using reference TRBV11-2 and TRBJ1-2, is EAGVAQSPRYKIIEKRQSVAFWCNPISGHATLYWYQQILGQGPKLLIQFQNNGVVDDSQLPKDRFSAERLKGVDSTLKIQPAKLEDSAVYLCASSLAGTGGRGYTFGSGTRLTVV.

This chain connects TRBV4-1 to TRBJ2-5; the match to TRBD2 covers 10 bases. Germline CDR1 and CDR2: MGHRA and YSYEKL. V trimming: 4 bases; J trimming: 5 bases; junction bases outside the gene matches: 7. This CDR3 region has 15 residues. In DNA form, the CDR3 reads TGCGCCAGCAGCCGAGAACTAGCGGGGTTGGAGACCCAGTACTTC. This translates into CASSRELAGLETQYF.

This chain uses TRBV19 with TRBJ2-7; tentatively, D is TRBD2 (7 bases). Trimming removed 9 bases from V and 0 bases from J, with 15 bases in between. Germline V gene lookup returns CDR1 LNHDA and CDR2 SQIVND (reference sequence). The CDR3 extends over 14 amino acids. In nucleotides, the CDR3 is TGTGCCAGCAGAAAGGGGGGGAACTCCTACGAGCAGTACTTC. Residues: CASRKGGNSYEQYF.

This chain uses TRBV28 with TRBJ1-4, with D hard to call. The germline CDR1 and CDR2 sequences are MDHEN and SYDVKM. The CDR3 contains 14 residues. V was cut by 6 bases and J by 13 bases, with 21 bases left in between. CDR3 region: CASSAPGNVGSLFF. DNA for the CDR3: TGTGCCAGCAGCGCCCCGGGAAACGTCGGATCACTGTTTTTT.

The sample holds one count of this clone. The gene calls are TRBV5-1 and TRBJ1-1, with TRBD1 as a possible D gene (5 bases). CDR1 is SGHRS and CDR2 is YFSETQ in the germline V gene. The CDR3 is 14 amino acids. Between the trimmed V and J ends, which lost 7 bases and 0 bases, there was a span of 13 bases. CDR3 nucleotides: TGCGCCAGCTCTGGGAGGGGCTTGAACACTGAAGCTTTCTTT. Translating it yields CASSGRGLNTEAFF.

The V call is TRBV7-9, the J call TRBJ1-4, with TRBD1 as a possible D gene (6 bases). Trimming stripped 5 bases from V and 3 bases from J, with 13 bases between. The CDR3 covers 15 residues. The germline V gene has CDR1 SEHNR and CDR2 FQNEAQ (reference sequence). The chain's CDR3 is CASSEAQGPNEKLFF. DNA of the CDR3: TGTGCCAGCAGCGAGGCCCAGGGGCCTAATGAAAAACTGTTTTTT.